Listed below are T cell receptor beta chains from one sample, sequenced in a study of T-cell memory formation after mild COVID-19. TCRdb processed the 5' RACE reads anew with MiXCR; each CDR3 protein has one entry. The sample includes approximately 250,000 distinct CDR3 sequences, approximately 15% of them seen just once. Sequencing was performed on PBMCs or a T cell subset sorted from them (not recorded which). Receptors originate from a man younger than 30 who had mild COVID-19 (a few samples of this study predate the infection). Cell type and time point are not known. The CDR3 runs from the conserved cysteine through the conserved F or W. The D gene is left open where the match is weak. Size values are once, few and many counts, or a class for expanded clones, and some rows have none.

abundance,j_gene,v_gene,d_gene,len,CDR3aa,CDR3nt
-,TRBJ1-1,TRBV9,-,14,CASSFGGIRTEAFF,TGTGCCAGCAGCTTCGGCGGGATCCGCACTGAAGCTTTCTTT
-,TRBJ2-2,TRBV7-3,-,18,CASSLNPNRRANTGELFF,TGTGCCAGCAGCTTAAACCCAAACCGCAGGGCGAACACCGGGGAGCTGTTTTTT
many,TRBJ2-7,TRBV5-1,TRBD1,13,CASSAGQGSEQYF,TGCGCCAGCAGCGCGGGACAGGGGAGCGAGCAGTACTTC
few,TRBJ2-3,TRBV12-3/TRBV12-4,-,18,CASTLRRGGGLSTDTQYF,TGTGCCAGCACCCTTCGGAGGGGAGGGGGGTTAAGCACAGATACGCAGTATTTT
-,TRBJ2-3,TRBV11-2,-,15,CASSLSPTSTDTQYF,TGTGCCAGCAGCCTCAGTCCTACTAGCACAGATACGCAGTATTTT
few,TRBJ2-7,TRBV4-1,-,15,CASSQDTRSGYEQYF,TGCGCCAGCAGCCAAGACACTCGTTCGGGCTACGAGCAGTACTTC
few,TRBJ2-7,TRBV9,-,17,CASSPPSGAGGSYEQYF,TGTGCCAGCAGCCCCCCATCCGGGGCAGGAGGCTCCTACGAGCAGTACTTC
once,TRBJ1-2,TRBV2,TRBD1,14,CASRLDRSYYGYTF,TGTGCCAGCAGACTGGACAGGTCCTATTATGGCTACACCTTC
-,TRBJ1-5,TRBV6-2/TRBV6-3,TRBD1,15,CASSYDRGSNQPQHF,TGTGCCAGCAGTTACGACAGGGGAAGCAATCAGCCCCAGCATTTT
few,TRBJ1-5,TRBV4-1,-,15,CATSDNGIRNQPQHF,TGCGCCACCTCTGATAACGGGATCCGCAATCAGCCCCAGCATTTT
many,TRBJ1-1,TRBV6-5,-,13,CASSYSAGTEAFF,TGTGCCAGCAGTTACTCGGCTGGGACTGAAGCTTTCTTT
-,TRBJ2-3,TRBV2,-,14,CASSLLDSTDTQYF,TGTGCCAGCAGTCTACTGGACAGCACAGATACGCAGTATTTT
-,TRBJ1-2,TRBV12-2,-,18,CASRLPRDPGQGSDGYTF,TGTGCAAGTCGCTTACCTCGGGACCCGGGACAGGGATCGGACGGCTACACCTTC
-,TRBJ1-1,TRBV14,-,14,CASSQDVGSTEAFF,TGTGCCAGCAGCCAAGATGTGGGGAGTACTGAAGCTTTCTTT
few,TRBJ2-2,TRBV7-2,TRBD2,15,CASSSRLAGTGELFF,TGTGCCAGCAGCTCTAGACTAGCCGGCACCGGGGAGCTGTTTTTT
few,TRBJ2-1,TRBV12-3/TRBV12-4,TRBD2,12,CASSTHSGGQFF,TGTGCCAGCAGCACCCATAGCGGGGGCCAGTTCTTC
-,TRBJ1-6,TRBV11-2,TRBD1,14,CASSPGQGTPRLHF,TGTGCCAGCAGCCCGGGACAGGGCACGCCTCGCCTCCACTTT
few,TRBJ2-3,TRBV9,TRBD1,16,CASSDPRTGVGGTQYF,TGTGCCAGCAGTGACCCTAGGACAGGGGTCGGAGGTACGCAGTATTTT
few,TRBJ2-3,TRBV18,TRBD1,16,CASSFRQGALTDTQYF,TGTGCCAGCTCATTTCGACAGGGGGCCTTAACAGATACGCAGTATTTT
many,TRBJ2-4,TRBV5-1,TRBD2,13,CASSEPGGNIQYF,TGCGCCAGCAGCGAACCCGGGGGGAACATTCAGTACTTC
few,TRBJ2-3,TRBV7-9,TRBD2,18,CASSPPPRLAGGGDTQYF,TGTGCCAGCAGCCCGCCTCCTCGACTAGCGGGGGGGGGAGATACGCAGTATTTT
-,TRBJ2-1,TRBV7-2,TRBD2,14,CASSFGGAYREQFF,TGTGCCAGCAGCTTCGGGGGGGCCTATCGTGAGCAGTTCTTC
few,TRBJ2-5,TRBV9,TRBD2,15,CASSVGGGFQETQYF,TGTGCCAGCAGCGTAGGCGGGGGATTCCAAGAGACCCAGTACTTC
many,TRBJ1-6,TRBV7-2,-,15,CASTSRSSYNSPLHF,TGTGCCAGCACCTCCCGTAGCTCCTATAATTCACCCCTCCACTTT
few,TRBJ2-5,TRBV20-1,TRBD2,17,CSASPEYLRGGQETQYF,TGCAGTGCTAGCCCCGAGTACCTGCGGGGGGGGCAGGAGACCCAGTACTTC
-,TRBJ2-7,TRBV12-3/TRBV12-4,-,14,CASRRASDSYEQYF,TGTGCCAGCCGACGGGCTAGCGACTCCTACGAGCAGTACTTC
-,TRBJ1-6,TRBV7-3,-,13,CASSLIRHSPLHF,TGTGCCAGCAGCTTAATCAGGCATTCACCCCTCCACTTT
few,TRBJ2-1,TRBV4-1,-,17,CASSPVPRGWGYNEQFF,TGCGCCAGCAGCCCTGTCCCTCGGGGCTGGGGATACAATGAGCAGTTCTTC
few,TRBJ2-1,TRBV5-1,-,15,CASSSQGYLYNEQFF,TGCGCCAGCAGCTCTCAGGGGTACCTCTACAATGAGCAGTTCTTC
few,TRBJ2-2,TRBV7-3,-,13,CASSLRRSGELFF,TGTGCCAGCAGCTTAAGGCGGTCCGGGGAGCTGTTTTTT
few,TRBJ1-6,TRBV20-1,TRBD1,16,CSAREIRTGLASPLHF,TGCAGTGCTAGGGAGATCCGGACAGGTCTTGCCTCACCCCTCCACTTT
-,TRBJ2-3,TRBV11-3,-,14,CASSISHRTDTQYF,TGTGCCAGCAGTATCTCGCACCGCACAGATACGCAGTATTTT
-,TRBJ2-1,TRBV29-1,-,16,CSVGRRITFPYNEQFF,TGCAGCGTTGGCCGCCGAATCACCTTCCCCTACAATGAGCAGTTCTTC
-,TRBJ1-6,TRBV4-1,-,16,CASSPPGPYAGSPLHF,TGCGCCAGCAGCCCCCCCGGTCCTTATGCGGGGTCACCCCTCCACTTT
-,TRBJ2-7,TRBV4-3,TRBD1,15,CASSATGYNSYEQYF,TGCGCCAGCAGTGCGACAGGGTACAACTCCTACGAGCAGTACTTC
many,TRBJ2-7,TRBV7-2,-,12,CASSLGSYEQYF,TGTGCCAGCAGCTTGGGATCCTACGAGCAGTACTTC
many,TRBJ2-2,TRBV3-1,-,14,CASSPQVNTGELFF,TGTGCCAGCAGCCCCCAGGTTAACACCGGGGAGCTGTTTTTT
few,TRBJ2-4,TRBV7-8,-,14,CASSTTGRADIQYF,TGTGCCAGCAGCACCACGGGCAGGGCGGACATTCAGTACTTC
-,TRBJ1-1,TRBV15,-,13,CAVGSWADTEAFF,TGTGCCGTTGGATCTTGGGCGGACACTGAAGCTTTCTTT
-,TRBJ2-7,TRBV18,-,13,CASSPDLSYEQYF,TGTGCCAGCTCCCCAGATTTATCCTACGAGCAGTACTTC
few,TRBJ2-5,TRBV18,-,15,CASSPRSGRQETQYF,TGTGCCAGCTCACCACGTTCGGGACGACAAGAGACCCAGTACTTC
-,TRBJ1-6,TRBV9,-,14,CASKGDSYNSPLHF,TGTGCCAGCAAGGGAGACTCCTATAATTCACCCCTCCACTTT
few,TRBJ2-1,TRBV20-1,-,13,CSATRGSYNEQFF,TGCAGTGCAACTCGGGGCTCCTACAATGAGCAGTTCTTC
-,TRBJ1-1,TRBV5-1,-,15,CASSSGPYLNTEAFF,TGCGCCAGCAGCTCGGGTCCCTACTTGAACACTGAAGCTTTCTTT
few,TRBJ2-3,TRBV7-2,TRBD2,14,CAEREGPSTDTQYF,TGTGCCGAGAGGGAGGGTCCGAGCACAGATACGCAGTATTTT
-,TRBJ1-6,TRBV7-3,-,13,CASSLNWLSPLHF,TGTGCCAGCAGCTTAAACTGGCTTTCACCCCTCCACTTT
-,TRBJ1-1,TRBV20-1,TRBD1,14,CSATNTGGGTEAFF,TGCAGTGCTACAAATACAGGGGGGGGTACTGAAGCTTTCTTT
-,TRBJ2-3,TRBV6-1,-,13,CASKVTSTDTQYF,TGTGCCAGCAAAGTAACTAGCACAGATACGCAGTATTTT
many,TRBJ2-3,TRBV7-6,TRBD1,17,CASSSRTGAQGTDTQYF,TGTGCCAGCAGCTCAAGAACAGGGGCCCAAGGCACAGATACGCAGTATTTT
few,TRBJ2-3,TRBV27,-,14,CASRKWGVTDTQYF,TGTGCCAGCAGGAAATGGGGGGTAACAGATACGCAGTATTTT
once,TRBJ1-2,TRBV6-5,-,11,CASTGNYGYTF,TGTGCCAGCACGGGAAACTATGGCTACACCTTC